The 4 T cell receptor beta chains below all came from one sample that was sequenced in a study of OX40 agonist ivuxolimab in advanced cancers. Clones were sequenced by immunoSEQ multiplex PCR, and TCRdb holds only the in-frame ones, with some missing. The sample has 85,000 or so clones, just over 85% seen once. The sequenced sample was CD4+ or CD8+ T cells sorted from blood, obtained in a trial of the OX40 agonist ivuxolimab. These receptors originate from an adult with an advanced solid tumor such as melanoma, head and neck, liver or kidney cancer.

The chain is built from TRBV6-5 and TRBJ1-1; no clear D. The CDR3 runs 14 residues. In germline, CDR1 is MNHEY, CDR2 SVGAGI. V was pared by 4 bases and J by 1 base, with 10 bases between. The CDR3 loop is CASSWDLGNTEAFF. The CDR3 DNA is TGTGCCAGCAGTTGGGATTTGGGGAACACTGAAGCTTTCTTT.

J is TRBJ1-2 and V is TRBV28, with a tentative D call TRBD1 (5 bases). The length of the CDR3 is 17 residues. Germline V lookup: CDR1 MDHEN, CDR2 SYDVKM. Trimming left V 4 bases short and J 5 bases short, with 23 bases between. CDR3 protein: CASSSPGGDSGGYGYTF. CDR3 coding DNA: TGTGCCAGCAGTTCTCCTGGGGGGGATTCTGGAGGTTATGGCTACACCTTC.

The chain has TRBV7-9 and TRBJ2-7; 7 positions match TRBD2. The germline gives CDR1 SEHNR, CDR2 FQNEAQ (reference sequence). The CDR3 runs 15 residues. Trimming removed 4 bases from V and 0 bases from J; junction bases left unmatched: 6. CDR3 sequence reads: CASSSGGVTSYEQYF. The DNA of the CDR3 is TGTGCCAGCAGCTCTGGGGGGGTGACCTCCTACGAGCAGTACTTC.

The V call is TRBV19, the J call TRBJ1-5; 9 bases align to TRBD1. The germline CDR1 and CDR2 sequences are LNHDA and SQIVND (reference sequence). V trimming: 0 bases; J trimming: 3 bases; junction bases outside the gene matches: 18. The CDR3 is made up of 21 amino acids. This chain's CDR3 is CASSIDPRQGDLFATNQPQHF. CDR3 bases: TGTGCCAGTAGTATAGACCCGAGACAGGGGGACCTCTTCGCCACCAATCAGCCCCAGCATTTT.